This TCR beta chain originates from a study of T cell repertoires in cytomegalovirus infection (dated by TCRdb to the late 2010s). Regarding the research as a whole: The HLA type of each donor mattered for the analysis, because public TCR beta signatures pointed to carriage of CMV infection along with the matching HLA type.

A remark on this clonotype: Its target antigen remains unknown. The record has no base qualities; no much larger clone is one base away.

The instrument given in TCRdb is Illumina HiSeq 1500. TCRdb reprocessed the public reads (quality trimming at Q25 with fastp, clone calling with MiXCR) and kept in-frame beta chains. Every entry covers one CDR3 protein and lists the most common genes and DNA from its rows. Present in this sample are roughly 110,000 distinct CDR3 sequences, around a tenth of which were seen just once. Of the sample, roughly 31% is held by the ten largest clones. The investigation overall reported the following: The ex vivo response was dominated by HLA-C-restricted CMV-specific TCR beta clonotypes, which also provided the single most frequent clonotype in two of eight donors. Cumulative frequency of public TCR beta family members discriminated carriers of CMV infection plus the relevant HLA type in this cohort and an independent roughly 340-donor cohort.

The junction shows trimming of 8 bases on V and 9 bases on J, and the gene matches do not reach 22 bases of it. The cysteine opens and the phenylalanine closes a CDR3 of 17 amino acids. The sequence is cut down to CDR3 DNA, 51 bases in frame from base 1. From a lookup of the germline V gene (reference sequence), CDR1 and CDR2 are LNHDA and SQIVND. The sequence derives from a human donor in good health (CMV status not recorded). Some clones in this sample may be carry-over from other donors' samples. Rearrangement joined TRBV19 to TRBJ2-1; TRBD2 lines up with 7 middle nucleotides. Input material: PBMCs, sequenced either directly or after in vitro stimulation (not recorded which). The sequenced DNA: TGTGCCAGTGGACCCGGGCGCGGGAGAATTGCTTCTCGTGAGCAGTTCTTC. This gives the protein CASGPGRGRIASREQFF.